This T cell receptor beta chain was captured by sequencing in a study of human T cells and chemical hapten exposure. Time point specified: patch test 3, about 24 weeks after DPC sensitization. This sample's treatment: therapeutic diphenylcyclopropenone sensitization with weekly scalp DPC. Blood draws preceded each patch test application. Concerning this clonotype: No antigen is known for it.

The germline V and J ends were trimmed by 6 bases and 1 base, with 15 bases remaining between them. CDR3 size: 15 residues. The germline gives CDR1 MDHEN, CDR2 SYDVKM. General study results and limits: Donors had alopecia, so their immune response may differ from healthy people's.

MiXCR, run by TCRdb on the RACE reads, gives a single entry per CDR3 protein. Here the sample spans under 75,000 distinct CDR3 sequences, roughly 10% being singletons. The rearrangement joins TRBV28 to TRBJ2-5; D is uncertain. This specimen was whole blood, taken in connection with sensitization to the hapten diphenylcyclopropenone (DPC). The receptor was isolated from a woman aged 45-65 years with alopecia areata. Some clones in this sample may be carry-over from other donors' samples. The DNA of the CDR3 is TGTGCCAGCAGCCTGGGAAGTTCGGGCCAAGAGACCCAGTACTTC. Translating it yields CASSLGSSGQETQYF.